The sequence of this T cell receptor beta chain was determined in a study of T-cell reconstitution after alpha-beta-depleted transplantation in children. Study results and limitations: Expanded graft clones, several hundred of them, were reportedly the source of alpha-beta T cells about two months after transplant. Some patients' high day-60 TCRbeta diversity was traced to surviving recipient T cells and thymic progenitors. T cells produced anew were the main source of T-cell counts and diversity one year after transplant.

Preparing the TCRbeta library involved the use of unique molecular identifiers. TCRdb reprocessed the PCR reads with MiXCR, giving one entry per CDR3 protein. Of some 130,000 distinct CDR3 sequences in the sample, 8% to 10% were seen once. This clonotype was counted a few times. Its cognate antigen is unknown. The V and J ends lost 2 bases and 3 bases respectively, with 15 bases between them. The CDR3 runs to 16 residues. The V gene's germline CDR1 is KGHDR and CDR2 SFDVKD. V and J are TRBV24-1 and TRBJ1-2; D is ambiguous. This TCR came from a girl less than two years old who had a stem cell transplant for combined immunodeficiency, so the T cells may come from the graft donor. The sample consisted of PBMCs, mostly from graft donor cells, taken 180 days after TCRalphabeta/CD19-depleted stem cell transplant. The CDR3 sequence: CATSDWREGTHYGYTF. CDR3 nucleotide sequence: TGTGCCACCAGTGATTGGCGTGAGGGCACGCACTATGGCTACACCTTC.